These 3 T cell receptor beta chains were sequenced from one sample in a study of regulatory T cells in long-lasting Graves disease. Time point given: persistent/refractory GD, antithyroid drugs over 5 years with positive TRAb. Extracted RNA from PBMCs served as the source of the TCR library. CDR3 regions were amplified by Arm-PCR using iRepertoire HTBI primers to build TCR beta libraries. In TCRdb, the multiplex PCR reads were re-called with MiXCR into one record per CDR3 protein. The data show approximately 470,000 distinct CDR3 sequences, 20% seen once. The material sequenced was peripheral blood mononuclear cells (PBMCs), taken when the disease was refractory, from a patient treated with antithyroid drugs. All receptors come from a female donor with Graves disease.

This clonotype was detected ten times or more. The chain couples TRBV3-1 to TRBJ2-7, with 9 bases lining up with TRBD1. Germline-derived CDR1 and CDR2 are LGHDT and YNNKEL (reference sequence). Trimming at V came to 6 bases and at J to 4 bases, leaving 7 bases not matched to a gene. This CDR3 spans 14 amino acids. CDR3 in amino acids: CASSPSQGAYEQYF. The CDR3 DNA follows: TGTGCCAGCAGTCCTTCACAGGGGGCATACGAGCAGTACTTC.

V gene TRBV28 combines with J gene TRBJ2-1; D remains ambiguous. Germline CDR1 reads MDHEN; CDR2 reads SYDVKM. V lost 6 bases and J 0 bases, leaving 15 bases between the germline ends. The CDR3 is 16 residues long. CDR3 bases: TGTGCCAGCAGGAAGCGCGAACGCCCCTCCTACAATGAGCAGTTCTTC. Translated, it gives CASRKRERPSYNEQFF.

This clonotype has at least ten counts. This rearrangement joins TRBV11-2 to TRBJ2-7; D might be TRBD1 (6 bases). The CDR3 has 14 residues. Germline CDR1 and CDR2: SGHAT and FQNNGV. The V end lost 4 bases, the J end lost 1 base, and 11 bases lay between the germline ends. The CDR3 nucleotides read TGTGCCAGCAGCTACAGGGCGACGTCCTACGAGCAGTACTTC. The encoded protein is CASSYRATSYEQYF.